The text below deals with one T cell receptor (beta chain). The study sequenced TCR beta in blood CD8+ and CD4+ T cells. While CD8+ and CD4+ T cells were isolated negatively, TEMRA cells were enriched by FACS. The source of the sample is a study of CD8 T cells in Susac syndrome. Germline V gene sequence: CDR1 SGHRS, CDR2 YFSETQ. J was trimmed by 7 bases and V by 4 bases; bases with no gene match: 14. The CDR3 runs to 16 residues. Reverse transcription of about 0.45 to 1 ug RNA used random hexamers. Amplification of TCR beta CDR3 used immunoSEQ multiplex PCR across 54 Vbeta and 13 Jbeta. One entry per CDR3 protein, called by TCRdb with MiXCR from the immunoSEQ multiplex PCR reads. Altogether about 130,000 distinct CDR3 sequences are present, around 94% being singletons, with the ten largest covering roughly 0.13%.

The sequencing input was CD4+ T cells from PBMCs. The chain combines TRBV5-1 with TRBJ2-1, with TRBD1 matching over 7 bases. The source is a human donor with multiple sclerosis. CDR3 loop: CASSLTRDRERNEQFF. CDR3 coding DNA: TGCGCCAGCAGCCTGACTCGCGACAGGGAAAGGAATGAGCAGTTCTTC.